This T cell receptor beta chain was recovered during a study of cytomegalovirus exposure and HLA in healthy donors (dated by TCRdb to 2015 to 2018). Background on the whole study: An earlier analysis of approximately 640 of the donors reported about 290 Gb of sequence data and 117 million unique TCR beta sequences from some 180 million T cells. An early release covering 550 to 650 HLA-typed donors comprised around 300 gigabases of sequencing data and 85 million to 100 million unique TCR sequences. Of the roughly 400 genotyped donors, 75% to 85% were placed in the genetic ancestry cluster associated with self-reported Caucasian donors. The study aimed to test whether cataloging public T cell receptors could reveal signatures of past pathogen exposure. The study used immunosequencing to profile the T cell repertoires of around 600 subjects and linked those repertoires to cytomegalovirus serostatus. Besides the first cohort of 666 subjects, a separate validation cohort made up of 120 different subjects was used. To predict cytomegalovirus infection status, the study combined high-throughput TCR immunosequencing, statistical association of individual TCRs with disease status, and machine learning. A later analysis re-examined previously published TCR beta repertoires from roughly 650 donors and added high-resolution HLA genotyping to investigate patterns of TCR occurrence. The later analysis used no new phenotypic data to find candidate immune exposures, relying instead on TCR beta sequences and their occurrence across donors. An earlier analysis of 450 to 750 of the donors used high-throughput TCR beta sequencing to judge whether each TCR beta V gene segment behaved as functional or pseudogenic. Donor age, sex, ethnicity and CMV serostatus were compiled together with the repertoire data. In a later genetic analysis, genome-wide SNP genotypes for about 55% of the roughly 700 donors were used, and that subset was treated as a discovery cohort. All discovery cohort repertoires had been generated on a single sequencing platform. Class I and class II HLA loci were covered by the typing at four-digit resolution. The number of donors typed differed by locus, with about 629-630 for A, B, C, DRB1 and DQB1, roughly 520 for DQA1, about 610 for DPA1, and some 470 for DPB1. Because of strong linkage in the cohort, four to six DR-DQ haplotypes were treated as single units for association and clustering. On average, roughly 200,000 unique TCR beta nucleotide sequences were sequenced per donor among roughly 430 genotyped donors of the cohort, with roughly 18% of those sequences being non-productive.

Note on this clone: The specificity of this receptor is unknown. The record has no base qualities; no much larger clone is one base away.

CDR1 LGHNA and CDR2 YSLEER were looked up in the germline V gene. The CDR3 spans 20 residues, from the cysteine through the phenylalanine. The retained sequence is limited to the CDR3, 60 bases, with the frame set at the first base. V is cut back by 6 bases and J by 0 bases, with 19 bases in the junction unmatched. Receptor amplification or capture employed the immunoSEQ multiplex PCR assay. For the multiplex PCR, a mixture combining 60 forward primers for TCR Vbeta segments and 13 reverse primers for TCR Jbeta segments was used. Amplification of the CDR3 region of rearranged TCR beta genes was performed with a multiplex PCR assay on genomic DNA. Amplified TCR beta libraries were sequenced as 87-base-pair reads on the Illumina HiSeq System. Processing in the source paper ran as follows. A later analysis counted 75 million to 100 million unique TCR beta chains across the 600 to 850 repertoires, and roughly 11 million of these chains were shared by at least two donors. To remove PCR and sequencing errors, raw reads were error-corrected and collapsed into unique sequences using a nearest-neighbor algorithm that merged closely related sequences. CDR3 sequences were aligned to IMGT reference sequences to assign V, D and J gene segments. For a sequence to be retained, a match of at least six nucleotides was required to both a V gene segment and a J gene segment. Rearrangements were classified as productive when the CDR3 lacked stop codons and remained in frame with V and J, and all other rearrangements were classified as non-productive. Following IMGT convention, CDR3 was defined as the stretch from the second conserved V-encoded cysteine up to the conserved J-encoded phenylalanine. Sequences without an unambiguous match to a single V gene segment were excluded from the earlier analysis of approximately 560 of the donors. An earlier analysis of some 500 of the donors classified V segments as functional when productive rearrangements were above 56.7% and as segregating when the standard deviation between donors was above 5%. A statistical classification framework was developed to diagnose cytomegalovirus status using the catalog of TCR beta chain sequences. In a later analysis, TCR nucleotide sequences were compared against IMGT/GENE-DB human TR gene sequences so that V and J genes could be assigned. Using the TCRdist pipeline, a later analysis assigned CDR3 sequences along with most-parsimonious VDJ recombination scenarios. In a later analysis, every TCR beta chain was defined by the combination of its CDR3 amino acid sequence and its V-gene family, and reads without a unique V-gene family were dropped. To address suspected cross-contamination and a sequencing artifact, a later analysis removed 592 highly shared, low-generation-probability nucleotide sequences. For each public chain, a later analysis derived a clonal expansion index from normalized ranks of inferred template counts within each repertoire. Generation probabilities in a later analysis came from a VDJ recombination model fitted to out-of-frame rearrangements, and those results were checked against IGoR. In a later analysis, TCR-TCR, TCR-HLA and TCR-CMV co-occurrence was scored with hypergeometric tests, and a repertoire-size bias correction was applied to TCR pairs. To estimate false discovery rates, a later analysis permuted the HLA or CMV assignments 20 times. In a later analysis, co-occurring TCRs were grouped with DBSCAN, and TCRdist sequence similarity was added when clustering was performed within HLA-allele-positive subsets. For co-occurrence clustering, repertoires with fewer than 30,000 or more than 120,000 public chains were excluded, along with a handful of repertoires with anomalous nucleotide sharing. TCRdb re-hosts the immuneACCESS table, in-frame sequences only. Its copies lack some clones; in the studies checked, an unresolved V gene accounts for under half of them, and the cause for the rest is not known. That table furnishes V, J and clone size, whereas the DNA furnished D and trimming. This sample lists 130,000 or so clones; more than 60% were detected once. Over 2% of the sample lies in the top ten.

What the research found in general, with its limitations: In a later genetic analysis, fewer N-insertions in productive TCRs were reported among donors in an Asian-associated ancestry cluster than the approximately 710-donor mean. A later analysis found that most CMV-associated TCR beta chains appeared HLA-restricted, with HLA associations seemingly driven largely by CMV exposure. The earlier analysis of a few hundred of the donors excluded 15 to 20 rarely observed V segments, including chromosome 9 orphons, because counts were too low. Some IMGT-functional V segments, including TRBV6-2 and TRBV6-3, could not be told apart with the 87-base-pair reads, so those segments were excluded. Because some donors lacked HLA typing at each locus, the association tests relied only on the typed subset. An earlier analysis of approximately 540 of the donors showed that most TCR beta V segments appeared in productive rearrangements either about 90% or about 30% of the time, which broadly matched IMGT annotations. Most TCR sequences were observed very rarely across donors, whereas some public TCRs were present in many individuals. A further reported finding was that TCR beta sequences accurately predicted the HLA-A and HLA-B alleles for most subjects in the first cohort. At a false discovery rate of 0.05, a later analysis linked under 20,000 TCR beta sequences to specific HLA alleles. Correlated functional status among segregating V segments might reflect linkage disequilibrium, but an unknown experimental factor could not be ruled out. In a later analysis, several top co-occurrence clusters were reported to appear linked to parvovirus B19, influenza, CMV and Epstein-Barr virus. Presence/absence analyses assumed roughly uniform sequencing depth across donors, an assumption that may not hold. In a later analysis, HLA-associated TCR beta chains showed more clonal expansion and lower generation probabilities than non-associated chains that were equally common. In a later genetic analysis, a missense DCLRE1C variant was associated with V-gene and J-gene trimming of TCR beta chains, and the association was replicated in an independent cohort. Only TCR beta chains were sequenced in this cohort, and the absence of alpha or paired-chain data limited detectable features. A later analysis found that TCR association rates varied across HLA loci, with DRB1 alleles showing the most associated TCRs and HLA-C alleles the fewest. According to the authors, the approach could potentially be generalized to other disease states and immunological phenotypes. When HLA alleles, especially DR and DQ, strongly co-occurred, TCR associations were difficult to assign to individual alleles. The sequencing pipeline was judged likely to have produced a cluster of highly shared sequence variants as a technical artifact. The classifier was reported to diagnose cytomegalovirus status with high specificity and sensitivity in both the original cohort and the validation cohort. In vitro tests confirmed that three of the cytomegalovirus-associated TCR beta chains recognize cytomegalovirus antigens. CMV serostatus was the only immune exposure information available for the cohort. In the study, around 160 TCR beta chains were listed as associated with cytomegalovirus.

The cohort was made up of approximately 700 healthy bone marrow donors. Cohort members were all nominally healthy when sampled, although unrecorded immune exposures were likely present. The donor tested CMV seropositive and was one of the 289 seropositive cohort members. Each donor provided a peripheral blood sample, and peripheral blood mononuclear cells were used for TCR beta sequencing. Genomic DNA extraction from the blood cell samples was performed with the Qiagen DNeasy Blood Extraction Kit. The TCR comes from a woman between 35 and 50 years old in good health and CMV-seropositive. The sequenced sample was PBMCs. The sequence is built from TRBV4-3 and TRBJ2-2; 7 bases in the middle match TRBD2. The sequenced DNA is TGCGCCAGCAGTCTCCTGGGTCCTTCTAGCGGAGCCGCGAACACCGGGGAGCTGTTTTTT. The encoded protein is CASSLLGPSSGAANTGELFF.